Listed below are T cell receptor beta chains from one sample, sequenced in a study of blood T cell repertoires in COVID-19. Using immunoSEQ multiplex PCR, the repertoire was profiled, and TCRdb retains in-frame clones only, with some absent. The sample records approximately 240,000 clones, roughly 87% being singletons. Sample: PBMCs or T cells enriched from blood (not recorded which). These receptors all come from a woman in her twenties or thirties with acute COVID-19. CDR3s include the opening cysteine and the closing phenylalanine or tryptophan. D genes are given only for firm matches. The size field is filled for only some rows; it gives once, few, many or a size class.

d_call	j_call	clone_size	v_call	cdr3_aa	cdr3_nt
TRBD2	TRBJ2-3	.	TRBV7-9	CASSPRGGVNTDTQYF	TGTGCCAGCAGCCCCCGGGGAGGGGTGAACACAGATACGCAGTATTTT
.	TRBJ2-7	.	TRBV2	CASSDQGFIYEQYF	TGTGCCAGCAGTGACCAGGGGTTTATCTACGAGCAGTACTTC
.	TRBJ1-2	few	TRBV6-1	CASSDSGLPGDYGYTF	TGTGCCAGCAGTGATTCCGGGCTCCCGGGGGACTATGGCTACACCTTC
TRBD2	TRBJ2-5	.	TRBV7-7	CASSTVSGGQETQYF	TGTGCTAGCAGCACAGTCTCCGGGGGGCAAGAGACCCAGTACTTC
TRBD1	TRBJ1-1	.	TRBV10-2	CASSDDRAVNTEAFF	TGCGCCAGCAGTGATGACAGGGCCGTGAACACTGAAGCTTTCTTT
TRBD1	TRBJ1-4	few	TRBV7-6	CASSLGTGAGSEKLFF	TGTGCCAGCAGCTTAGGGACAGGGGCCGGAAGTGAAAAACTGTTTTTT
.	TRBJ2-1	.	TRBV24-1	CATSDSTAADYNEQFF	TGTGCCACCAGTGATTCGACAGCCGCCGATTACAATGAGCAGTTCTTC
.	TRBJ1-2	.	TRBV28	CASSLPRASGYTF	TGTGCCAGCAGTTTACCCAGGGCAAGTGGCTACACCTTC
TRBD2	TRBJ2-1	.	TRBV7-2	CASSIRRAGEYNEQFF	TGTGCCAGCAGCATTAGGCGGGCGGGAGAGTACAATGAGCAGTTCTTC
TRBD2	TRBJ2-3	.	TRBV18	CASSTQRGGTDTQYF	TGTGCCAGCTCAACGCAGCGGGGGGGCACAGATACGCAGTATTTT
.	TRBJ1-5	.	TRBV6-2/TRBV6-3	CASSYSSANQPQHF	TGTGCCAGCAGTTACTCGAGTGCCAATCAGCCCCAGCATTTT
TRBD1	TRBJ1-3	.	TRBV28	CASSLVGTAGNTIYF	TGTGCCAGCAGTTTGGTAGGGACAGCCGGAAACACCATATATTTT
.	TRBJ2-3	once	TRBV6-5	CASSRLLPSTDTQYF	TGTGCCAGCAGCAGACTCCTGCCGAGCACAGATACGCAGTATTTT
TRBD1	TRBJ2-7	.	TRBV5-1	CASSLLPGTEGYEQYF	TGCGCCAGCAGCTTGCTACCCGGGACAGAGGGCTACGAGCAGTACTTC
.	TRBJ2-7	.	TRBV2	CASSVNLLSYEQYF	TGTGCCAGCAGTGTCAATCTACTCTCCTACGAGCAGTACTTC
.	TRBJ2-7	.	TRBV28	CASSQSDLASYEQYF	TGTGCCAGCAGCCAATCGGACCTAGCGTCCTACGAGCAGTACTTC
.	TRBJ2-7	.	TRBV5-6	CASRSQGGTIGEQYF	TGTGCCAGCCGGTCCCAGGGGGGCACCATTGGTGAGCAGTACTTC
TRBD1	TRBJ2-1	.	TRBV18	CASSATGQAHNEQFF	TGTGCCAGCTCTGCAACGGGACAGGCCCACAATGAGCAGTTCTTC
TRBD1	TRBJ1-6	.	TRBV11-2	CASSMGTGNSPLHF	TGTGCCAGCAGCATGGGGACAGGAAATTCACCCCTCCACTTT
TRBD2	TRBJ2-7	.	TRBV27	CASTQSGGSTYEQYF	TGTGCCAGCACCCAGTCGGGAGGGTCCACCTACGAGCAGTACTTC
.	TRBJ2-3	.	TRBV4-1	CASSREGGTTDTQYF	TGCGCCAGCAGCCGTGAGGGGGGGACGACAGATACGCAGTATTTT
.	TRBJ1-5	.	TRBV19	CASSRGQGSNQPQHF	TGTGCCAGTAGCAGGGGTCAGGGAAGCAATCAGCCCCAGCATTTT
TRBD2	TRBJ2-5	.	TRBV27	CASSFGGYQETQYF	TGTGCCAGCAGTTTCGGGGGGTACCAAGAGACCCAGTACTTC
.	TRBJ1-3	few	TRBV7-8	CASSLASGGNTIYF	TGTGCCAGCAGCTTAGCGTCGGGGGGAAACACCATATATTTT
.	TRBJ2-4	.	TRBV7-9	CASSLGGPWYF	TGTGCCAGCAGCTTAGGAGGTCCTTGGTACTTC
.	TRBJ1-1	.	TRBV28	CASALGHKGVNTEAFF	TGTGCCAGCGCCCTGGGTCATAAGGGGGTGAACACTGAAGCTTTCTTT
.	TRBJ2-7	few	TRBV4-2	CASSHSASSYEQYF	TGTGCCAGCAGCCATTCTGCTAGCTCCTACGAGCAGTACTTC
TRBD2	TRBJ2-7	.	TRBV18	CASSPKREGYEQYF	TGTGCCAGCTCACCGAAGCGGGAGGGCTACGAGCAGTACTTC
TRBD2	TRBJ2-3	.	TRBV7-9	CASSRLAESTDTQYF	TGTGCCAGCAGCCGACTAGCGGAGAGCACAGATACGCAGTATTTT
.	TRBJ2-3	.	TRBV12-3/TRBV12-4	CASKATDTQYF	TGTGCCAGCAAAGCTACAGATACGCAGTATTTT
TRBD1	TRBJ1-4	.	TRBV5-4	CASSQGGQTNEKLFF	TGTGCCAGCAGCCAGGGGGGACAGACTAATGAAAAACTGTTTTTT
TRBD1	TRBJ1-2	.	TRBV27	CASGTGPAYGYTF	TGTGCCAGCGGGACAGGGCCCGCCTATGGCTACACCTTC
.	TRBJ2-4	.	TRBV7-9	CASSPGGRIVRSKNIQYF	TGTGCCAGCAGCCCCGGGGGTCGGATTGTACGGTCCAAAAACATTCAGTACTTC
TRBD1	TRBJ1-3	.	TRBV3-1/TRBV3-2	CASSQESGGTIYF	TGTGCCAGCAGCCAAGAATCAGGGGGCACCATATATTTT
TRBD1	TRBJ2-1	.	TRBV6-2/TRBV6-3	CASSDPGQFSLEQFF	TGTGCCAGCAGTGATCCGGGACAGTTTTCTTTGGAGCAGTTCTTC
TRBD1	TRBJ1-6	.	TRBV28	CASSSDRATMSYNSPLHF	TGTGCCAGCAGCTCAGACAGGGCCACTATGTCCTATAATTCACCCCTCCACTTT
TRBD1	TRBJ2-1	.	TRBV6-4	CASTAGTGEFHEQFF	TGTGCCAGCACGGCCGGGACAGGGGAGTTTCATGAGCAGTTCTTC
.	TRBJ2-7	.	TRBV12-5	CASGLGTPTYEQYF	TGTGCTAGTGGTTTAGGGACACCAACCTACGAGCAGTACTTC
TRBD1	TRBJ1-1	.	TRBV7-8	CASSLGTAGGAEAFF	TGTGCCAGCAGCCTTGGGACAGCCGGGGGTGCTGAAGCTTTCTTT
.	TRBJ2-1	.	TRBV6-4	CASSDGAQFYEQFF	TGTGCCAGCAGTGACGGTGCCCAGTTTTATGAGCAGTTCTTC
TRBD1	TRBJ1-1	once	TRBV6-5	CASKVLGTGNTEAFF	TGTGCCAGCAAAGTGTTGGGGACAGGGAACACTGAAGCTTTCTTT
TRBD2	TRBJ2-1	.	TRBV6-5	CASSGTSGRGEQFF	TGTGCCAGCAGCGGGACTAGTGGGAGAGGTGAGCAGTTCTTC
TRBD2	TRBJ2-5	.	TRBV5-4	CASSAPSGGALETQYF	TGTGCCAGCAGCGCACCTAGCGGGGGGGCCCTGGAGACCCAGTACTTC
.	TRBJ1-4	.	TRBV9	CASSVGQGGEKLFF	TGTGCCAGCAGCGTAGGCCAGGGTGGTGAAAAACTGTTTTTT
TRBD2	TRBJ2-7	.	TRBV3-1/TRBV3-2	CASSARLAKYYEQYF	TGTGCCAGCAGCGCGCGACTAGCGAAATACTACGAGCAGTACTTC
TRBD2	TRBJ2-5	.	TRBV7-2	CASSLRRTSGAGETQYF	TGTGCCAGCAGCTTACGGAGGACTAGCGGGGCGGGAGAGACCCAGTACTTC
TRBD1	TRBJ1-5	.	TRBV29-1	CSAGDRAHQPQHF	TGCAGCGCCGGGGACAGGGCGCATCAGCCCCAGCATTTT
TRBD1	TRBJ2-1	.	TRBV6-5	CASEGQGVGEQFF	TGTGCCAGCGAAGGACAGGGGGTTGGTGAGCAGTTCTTC
.	TRBJ1-1	.	TRBV7-9	CASSLGAGVGRVMNTEAFF	TGTGCCAGCAGCTTAGGGGCCGGTGTAGGGAGGGTGATGAACACTGAAGCTTTCTTT
.	TRBJ2-7	.	TRBV14	CASSQDPPRGPLHEQYF	TGTGCCAGCAGCCAAGATCCCCCCAGGGGACCCCTCCACGAGCAGTACTTC
.	TRBJ1-1	.	TRBV21-1	CASSTPRGVRGEAFF	TGTGCCAGCAGCACCCCTCGGGGGGTGAGAGGTGAAGCTTTCTTT
.	TRBJ2-2	.	TRBV19	CASRVDRSTTGELFF	TGTGCCAGTAGGGTAGACAGGTCGACGACCGGGGAGCTGTTTTTT
TRBD1	TRBJ2-2	.	TRBV18	CASSPLVGQGGTGELFF	TGTGCCAGCTCACCGTTGGTGGGACAGGGAGGCACCGGGGAGCTGTTTTTT
.	TRBJ1-6	.	TRBV7-8	CASSLVGGGDSPLHF	TGTGCCAGCAGCTTAGTCGGCGGCGGTGATTCACCCCTCCACTTT